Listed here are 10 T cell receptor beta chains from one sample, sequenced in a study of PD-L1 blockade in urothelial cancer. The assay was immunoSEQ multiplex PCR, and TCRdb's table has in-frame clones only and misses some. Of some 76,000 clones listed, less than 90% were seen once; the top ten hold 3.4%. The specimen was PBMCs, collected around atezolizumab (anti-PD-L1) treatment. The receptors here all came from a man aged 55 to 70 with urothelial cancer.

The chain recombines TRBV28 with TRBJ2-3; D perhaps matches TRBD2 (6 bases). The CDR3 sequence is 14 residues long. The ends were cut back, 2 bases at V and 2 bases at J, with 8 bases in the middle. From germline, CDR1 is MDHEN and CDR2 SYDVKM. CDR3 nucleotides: TGTGCCAGCAGTTTAGGAGGGGTCACAGATACGCAGTATTTT. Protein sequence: CASSLGGVTDTQYF.

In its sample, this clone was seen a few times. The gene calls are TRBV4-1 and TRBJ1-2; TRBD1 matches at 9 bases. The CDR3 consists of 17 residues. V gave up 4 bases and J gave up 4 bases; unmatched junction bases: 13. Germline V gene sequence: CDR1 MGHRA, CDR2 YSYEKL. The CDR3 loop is CASSLLVIGTGPYGYTF. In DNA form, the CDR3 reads TGCGCCAGCAGCCTGCTCGTCATCGGGACAGGGCCCTATGGCTACACCTTC.

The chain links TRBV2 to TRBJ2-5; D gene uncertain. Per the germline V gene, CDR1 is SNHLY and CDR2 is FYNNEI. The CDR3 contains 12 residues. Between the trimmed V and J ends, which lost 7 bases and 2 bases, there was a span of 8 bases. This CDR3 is CASNRRQETQYF. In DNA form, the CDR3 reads TGTGCCAGCAATAGGAGACAAGAGACCCAGTACTTC.

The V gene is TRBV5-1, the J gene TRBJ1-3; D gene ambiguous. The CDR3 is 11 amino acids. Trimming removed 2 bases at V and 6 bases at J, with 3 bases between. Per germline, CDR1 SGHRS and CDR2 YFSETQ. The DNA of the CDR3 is TGCGCCAGCAGCTTCCAAAACACCATATATTTT. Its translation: CASSFQNTIYF.

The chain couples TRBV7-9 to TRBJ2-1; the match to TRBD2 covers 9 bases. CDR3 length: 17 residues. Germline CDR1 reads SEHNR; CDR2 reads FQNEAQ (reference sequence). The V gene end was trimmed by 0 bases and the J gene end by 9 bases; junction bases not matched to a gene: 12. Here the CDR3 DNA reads TGTGCCAGCAGCTTAGCGACGGGGCTAGCGGGGATGGGTGAGCAGTTCTTC. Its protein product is CASSLATGLAGMGEQFF.

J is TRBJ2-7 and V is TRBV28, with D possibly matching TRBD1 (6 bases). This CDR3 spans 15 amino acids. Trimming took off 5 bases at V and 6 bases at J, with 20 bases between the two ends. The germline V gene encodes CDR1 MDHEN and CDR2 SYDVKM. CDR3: CASSTLQGNPREQYF. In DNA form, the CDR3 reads TGTGCCAGCAGTACCTTGCAGGGGAATCCTCGCGAGCAGTACTTC.

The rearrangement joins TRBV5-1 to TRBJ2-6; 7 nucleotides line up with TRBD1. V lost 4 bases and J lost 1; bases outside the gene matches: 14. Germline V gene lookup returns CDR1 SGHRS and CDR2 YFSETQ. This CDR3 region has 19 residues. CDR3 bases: TGCGCCAGCAGCGGTGTAAGGACAGGCCAAGGGTCTGGGGCCAACGTCCTGACTTTC. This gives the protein CASSGVRTGQGSGANVLTF.

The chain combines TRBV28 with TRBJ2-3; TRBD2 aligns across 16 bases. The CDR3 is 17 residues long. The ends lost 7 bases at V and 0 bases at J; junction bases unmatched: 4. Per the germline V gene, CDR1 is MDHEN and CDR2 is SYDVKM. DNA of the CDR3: TGTGCCAGCACAGGGACTAGCGGGAGGGGAAGCACAGATACGCAGTATTTT. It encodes CASTGTSGRGSTDTQYF.

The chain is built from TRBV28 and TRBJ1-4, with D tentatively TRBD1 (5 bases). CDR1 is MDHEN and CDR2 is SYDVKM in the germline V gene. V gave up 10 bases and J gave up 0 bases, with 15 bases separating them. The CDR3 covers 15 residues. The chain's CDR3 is CATTELTATNEKLFF. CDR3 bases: TGTGCCACCACGGAATTGACAGCAACTAATGAAAAACTGTTTTTT.

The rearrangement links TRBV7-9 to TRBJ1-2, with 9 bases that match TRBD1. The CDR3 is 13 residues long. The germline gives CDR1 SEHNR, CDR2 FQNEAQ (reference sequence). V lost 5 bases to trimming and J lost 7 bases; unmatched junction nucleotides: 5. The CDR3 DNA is TGTGCCAGCAGCCTACAGGGGGCGGGTGGCTACACCTTC. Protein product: CASSLQGAGGYTF. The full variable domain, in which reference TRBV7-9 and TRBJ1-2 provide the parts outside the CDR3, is DTGVSQNPRHKITKRGQNVTFRCDPISEHNRLYWYRQTLGQGPEFLTYFQNEAQLEKSRLLSDRFSAERPKGSFSTLEIQRTEQGDSAMYLCASSLQGAGGYTFGSGTRLTVV.